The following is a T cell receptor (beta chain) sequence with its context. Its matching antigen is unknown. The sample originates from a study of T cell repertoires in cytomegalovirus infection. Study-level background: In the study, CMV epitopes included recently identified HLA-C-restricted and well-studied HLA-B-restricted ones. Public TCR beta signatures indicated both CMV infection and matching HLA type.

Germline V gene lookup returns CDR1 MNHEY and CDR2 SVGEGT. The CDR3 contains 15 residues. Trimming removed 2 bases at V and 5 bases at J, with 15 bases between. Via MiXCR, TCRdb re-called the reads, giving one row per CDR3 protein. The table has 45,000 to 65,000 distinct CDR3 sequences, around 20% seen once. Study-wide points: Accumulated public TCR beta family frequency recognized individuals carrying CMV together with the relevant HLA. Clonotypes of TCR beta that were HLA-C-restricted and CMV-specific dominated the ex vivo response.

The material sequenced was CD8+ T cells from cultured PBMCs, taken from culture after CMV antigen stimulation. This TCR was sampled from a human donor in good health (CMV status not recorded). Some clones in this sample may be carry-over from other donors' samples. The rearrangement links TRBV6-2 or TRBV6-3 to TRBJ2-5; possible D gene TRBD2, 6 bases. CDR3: CASSYAERAGETQYF. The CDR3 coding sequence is TGTGCCAGCAGTTACGCTGAGCGGGCTGGGGAGACCCAGTACTTC.